The T cell receptor beta chain described here comes from a study of cytotoxic CD8 clonotypes in ibrutinib-treated CLL. As for the study in general: Productive templates per sample averaged roughly 260,000; productive rearrangements, more than 75,000.

Measured with immunoSEQ multiplex PCR; TCRdb has only the in-frame clones, and not every one. The data show roughly 100,000 clones, with around 73% seen just once and 32% held by the top ten. In the case of this clone: Its antigen is still unknown.

Germline V lookup: CDR1 LGHNA, CDR2 YNFKEQ. This CDR3 has 15 amino acids. Trimming took off 3 bases at V and 11 bases at J, with 20 bases between the two ends. General study findings and limits: Sampling schedules were unmatched across sustained-remission and progressing patients. T-cell clonality at baseline went above that of age-matched healthy donors and rose and fell with circulating CD8+ T-cell counts. The study found clonality rose at ibrutinib response, then fell toward baseline at progression.

This material consisted of PBMCs, taken after 12 months of ibrutinib treatment. The clonotype was recovered from a human donor with chronic lymphocytic leukemia. V and J are TRBV4-2 and TRBJ1-5; tentative D call: TRBD1 (6 bases). CDR3 sequence (DNA): TGTGCCAGCAGCCAGGATTCAGGGGTGGGGACGACCCAGCATTTT. It codes for CASSQDSGVGTTQHF.